These 10 T cell receptor beta chains came from one sample sequenced in a study of spatial heterogeneity in lung cancer. Notes on the study in general: Mutation tallies in tumors tracked expanded intratumoral alpha and beta TCR counts.

Regarding time point: sample taken at primary tumor resection. Using its own MiXCR run on the 5' RACE reads, TCRdb lists one record per CDR3 protein. This table holds 3,000 or so distinct CDR3 sequences, approximately 12% found once. These receptors' targets are unknown. Sequenced here: lung tumor tissue, sampled at surgery. Receptors were obtained from a male donor with early-stage non-small cell lung cancer.

This clonotype is medium-sized in the sample. This rearrangement joins TRBV27 to TRBJ2-1; D uncertain. CDR1 is MNHEY, CDR2 SMNVEV, per germline (reference sequence). V lost 4 bases, J lost 5 bases, and 18 bases lay in between. This CDR3 comprises 16 residues. The chain's CDR3 is CASSSLRAFSDNEQFF. The CDR3 bases are TGTGCCAGCAGTTCCCTCCGGGCTTTTTCTGACAATGAGCAGTTCTTC.

This clonotype appeared many times. The DNA of the CDR3 is TGTGCCAGCAGATCACTCGAGGGGGATCTCTACAATGAGCAGTTCTTC. Protein sequence: CASRSLEGDLYNEQFF. The chain uses TRBV6-2 or TRBV6-3 and TRBJ2-1; possibly TRBD1 for D (6 bases). The CDR3 consists of 16 residues. The germline V gene has CDR1 MNHEY and CDR2 SVGEGT. V lost 6 bases and J lost 3, with 18 bases in between.

By share, this clonotype ranks as medium-sized. Relative to the germline gene, one junction end is altered; a read error may explain this. This rearrangement joins TRBV5-5 to TRBJ2-6; D assignment may be TRBD1 or TRBD2 (5 bases each). The CDR3 covers 16 residues. Germline V CDR1 and CDR2: SGHKS, YYEKEE (reference sequence). CDR3 coding DNA: TGTGCCAGCAGGGGTGGACTGCTCTCTGGGGCCAACGTCCTGATTTTC. Translating gives CASRGGLLSGANVLIF.

In this sample, this clonotype is medium-sized (0.01 to 0.1%). The chain combines TRBV18 with TRBJ1-1; D unresolved. The length of the CDR3 is 13 residues. The germline gives CDR1 KGHSH, CDR2 LQKENI. V was clipped by 2 bases and J by 4 bases, with 8 bases between them. In DNA form, the CDR3 reads TGTGCCAGCTCACCAGGACCTGCCACTGAAGCTTTCTTT. It translates to CASSPGPATEAFF. Full variable domain (missing parts from reference TRBV18 and TRBJ1-1): NAGVMQNPRHLVRRRGQEARLRCSPMKGHSHVYWYRQLPEEGLKFMVYLQKENIIDESGMPKERFSAEFPKEGPSILRIQQVVRGDSAAYFCASSPGPATEAFFGQGTRLTVV.

This clonotype came up many times. This chain uses TRBV4-2 with TRBJ2-3; TRBD2 might be the D (5 bases). This CDR3 spans 12 amino acids. Trimming took 2 bases from V and 5 from J, leaving 5 bases between them. The V gene's germline CDR1 is LGHNA and CDR2 YNFKEQ. CDR3 nucleotides: TGTGCCAGCAGCCAAAGCGGAGATACGCAGTATTTT. It is translated as CASSQSGDTQYF.

This chain uses TRBV7-6 with TRBJ2-1; D tentatively fits TRBD1 or TRBD2 (5 bases each). Trimming removed 2 bases at V and 0 bases at J, with 8 bases between. CDR3 size: 15 residues. Germline V gene sequence: CDR1 SGHVS, CDR2 FNYEAQ. The CDR3 nucleotides are TGTGCCAGCAGCTTACGGGGCAACTCCTACAATGAGCAGTTCTTC. Protein product: CASSLRGNSYNEQFF.

This clonotype was counted many times. The rearrangement joins TRBV28 to TRBJ2-7; 8 bases line up with TRBD1. The J segment lost 2 bases and the V segment lost 2 bases, leaving 8 bases of the junction unmatched. The germline V gene has CDR1 MDHEN and CDR2 SYDVKM. This CDR3 is built from 16 residues. The chain's CDR3 is CASSLAGTGFTYEQYF. CDR3 in DNA: TGTGCCAGCAGTTTAGCCGGGACAGGCTTTACCTACGAGCAGTACTTC.

A remark on this clonotype: At one end, the junction sequence differs from germline, possibly due to a read error. V and J are TRBV4-2 and TRBJ2-1; D is undetermined. The CDR3 spans 15 residues. Per the germline V gene, CDR1 is LGHNA and CDR2 is YNFKEQ. The CDR3 sequence: CVSSPLGSRDNEQFF. CDR3 bases: TGTGTCAGCAGCCCGCTCGGGTCCCGGGACAATGAGCAGTTCTTC.

This clonotype was seen at least ten times. This chain connects TRBV20-1 to TRBJ1-4; D gene ambiguous. Trimming removed 4 bases at V and 8 bases at J, with 17 bases between. This CDR3 spans 14 amino acids. The germline V gene has CDR1 DFQATT and CDR2 SNEGSKA (reference sequence). CDR3 in amino acids: CSATRDGGVEKLFF. In DNA form, the CDR3 reads TGCAGTGCTACGAGGGATGGAGGAGTAGAAAAACTGTTTTTT.

By share of the sample, this clonotype is medium-sized (0.01 to 0.1%). CDR3 DNA: TGCAGTGCTCCCTTCGGGGGGCAAGAGACCCAGTACTTC. The encoded protein is CSAPFGGQETQYF. The V and J genes are TRBV20-1 and TRBJ2-5, with TRBD2 matching 7 bases. V shed 5 bases and J 2 bases; nucleotides not matched to a gene: 5. The V gene's germline CDR1 is DFQATT and CDR2 SNEGSKA (reference sequence). This CDR3 is 13 amino acids long.